This T cell receptor beta chain is from a study of beta chain features in type 1 diabetes. Study-level background: In age, gender and cell yields, patients were similar to healthy donors.

Looked up from germline, CDR1 is LNHDA and CDR2 is SQIVND (reference sequence). The CDR3 contains 16 residues. Trimming took 3 bases from V and 2 from J; bases not matched to a gene: 7. Only a few counts were recorded for this clone. Its antigen is not known. Sorting of CD4+ naive, central memory, regulatory and stem cell-like memory cells was performed via CD45RO/CCR7/CD25/CD127/CD95/CD27. Isolated RNA was reverse transcribed in full, so expressed TCRB transcripts were sequenced. Repertoires were generated with immunoSEQ multiplex PCR, while TCRdb's copy carries only in-frame clones and drops some. Of approximately 150,000 clones listed, roughly 10% are singletons. Study conclusions and caveats: Significant though moderate, a shortening of TCRB CDR3s appeared in all four CD4+ subsets of Type 1 diabetes patients. The naive, central memory and Treg TCRB repertoires looked more alike in patients than they did in healthy donors.

The sequencing input was central memory CD4+ T cells from blood. The chain links TRBV19 to TRBJ2-3, with 8 bases fitting TRBD2. This receptor was taken from a man aged 25-40 years with type 1 diabetes. The chain's CDR3 is CASSIGASGFTDTQYF. In DNA, the CDR3 is TGTGCCAGTAGTATCGGGGCTAGCGGGTTCACAGATACGCAGTATTTT.